Listed below are T cell receptor beta chains from one sample, sequenced in a study of T cell responses to AZD1222 COVID-19 vaccine. Using immunoSEQ multiplex PCR, the repertoire was profiled, and TCRdb retains in-frame clones only, with some absent. The data show 100,000 to 120,000 clones, roughly 89% seen once. This sample comprised peripheral blood, obtained 28 days after the second AZD1222 dose. Receptors originate from an adult who received the AZD1222 COVID-19 vaccine. Both conserved end residues are part of each CDR3.

j_call v_call cdr3_aa
TRBJ1-1 TRBV30 CAWSADRYEAFF
TRBJ1-5 TRBV19 CASSKQGDQPQHF
TRBJ1-2 TRBV19 CASSIRLDRNYGYTF
TRBJ2-2 TRBV5-1 CASSLATPPGELFF
TRBJ1-1 TRBV30 CAWTDRGNTEAFF
TRBJ1-4 TRBV30 CAWTKGAWEKLFF
TRBJ1-6 TRBV18 CASSLVESSYNSPLHF
TRBJ1-6 TRBV18 CASSPDRNSPLHF
TRBJ1-2 TRBV6-5 CASSYSRTLGYTF
TRBJ1-1 TRBV7-9 CASSLGGAGGRTEAFF
TRBJ1-6 TRBV6-5 CASSFQGQGSPLHF
TRBJ1-4 TRBV12-5 CASGLVGGGPEKLFF
TRBJ1-6 TRBV18 CASSPREGGHNSPLHF
TRBJ1-2 TRBV19 CASKLGTGNGYTF
TRBJ1-1 TRBV25-1 CASSDGGVDTEAFF
TRBJ2-7 TRBV2 CASRPGTFAAEQYF
TRBJ2-7 TRBV18 CASSVDRGDEQYF
TRBJ2-5 TRBV11-3 CASSFSGEETQYF
TRBJ2-5 TRBV28 CASSSPGTGEETQYF
TRBJ1-2 TRBV12-3/TRBV12-4 CASSLTILRGYTF
TRBJ1-1 TRBV6-5 CASSYPVGSEAFF
TRBJ2-1 TRBV15 CATRRPGLRNNEQFF
TRBJ1-6 TRBV7-9 CASSLKGESPLHF
TRBJ1-1 TRBV7-7 CASSFDRETEAFF
TRBJ2-5 TRBV27 CASRLERQETQYF
TRBJ2-5 TRBV3-1/TRBV3-2 CASVGGGGETQYF
TRBJ2-1 TRBV28 CASSRVPGARGYNEQFF